This T cell receptor beta chain comes out of a study of T cell changes during pregnancy in multiple sclerosis. V was cut by 1 base and J by 2 bases, with 4 bases left in between. This CDR3 has 13 residues. The V gene's germline CDR1 is SGHVS and CDR2 FNYEAQ. Some clones are missing from TCRdb's copy, which holds only in-frame ones; the method was immunoSEQ multiplex PCR. The sample lists some 21,000 clones; 85% to 90% were seen once. The rearrangement joins TRBV7-6 to TRBJ2-3; D not resolved. Sequenced material: CD8+ T cells from peripheral blood mononuclear cells, taken in the second trimester of pregnancy. The sequence was collected from a female donor in good health, enrolled as a control in a pregnancy study. CDR3 nucleotides: TGTGCCAGCAGCTTAGTATCCACAGATACGCAGTATTTT. Amino acid sequence: CASSLVSTDTQYF.